This TCR beta chain was recorded in a study of T cells after yellow fever vaccination (dated by TCRdb to about 2019). Looking at the study overall: The SMART-Seq v4 Ultra Low Input RNA kit was used to prepare libraries from fractions with low cell numbers. The cohort comprised two healthy male donors, one aged 18 to 30 and one aged 30 to 40 years. To follow T-cell clones before and after both primary and booster YFV17D yellow fever vaccination, bulk TCR alpha and beta repertoires underwent longitudinal sequencing. Blood samples were taken at several timepoints before and after primary and secondary immunization, and bulk PBMC replicates and cell subsets were isolated. Study-wide findings and limitations: After the booster, most of the clones that had expanded following primary vaccination were detected again (96% of CD4 and 80% to 90% of CD8), which suggests that memory was broadly maintained. Computational filtering was needed because FACS-sorted repertoires could contain abundant contaminating clonotypes from the bulk population. Because only two donors were included in the study, the extent to which the findings can be generalized is limited. A small share of clonotypes was detected in both CD4 and CD8 compartments, with the overlap likely arising from convergent recombination. Compared with the primary T-cell response, the secondary T-cell response was faster but weaker, reaching its peak on day 5 rather than on day 15.

TCR cDNA was synthesized by 5'RACE template switching, through which a universal primer site and unique molecular identifiers were introduced. cDNA synthesis was primed from both the TCR alpha and TCR beta constant segments. Library amplification used two PCR steps, and the second PCR step added sample barcodes and sequencing adapters. Sequencing of libraries was performed on Illumina HiSeq 2500 (2x100 bp) or NovaSeq (2x150 bp). As for the original processing: MIGEC was used to demultiplex reads and collapse the reads into UMI consensus sequences, and MiXCR was used for V(D)J alignment. Vaccine-responding clonotypes were defined with edgeR using replicate PBMC samples, requiring FDR below 0.01 and a log2 fold change above 5 up to day 15. Each bulk clonotype was labeled CD4 or CD8 based on which sequenced repertoire, CD4 or CD8, contained the clonotype at higher abundance. TCRdb trimmed public reads at Q25 via fastp, called clones via MiXCR and kept in-frame beta chains. Each CDR3 protein appears once, grouped with its most common genes and DNA. The V and J calls come from TCRdb's annotation, not from the publication. The sample table lists around 150,000 distinct CDR3 sequences, around 7% of them with a count of one. The ten largest make up 2.5% of the sample.

For this clonotype: Its cognate antigen has yet to be identified. Base qualities are not recorded, but no much larger clone differs from it by a single base.

The label giving this sample's treatment or condition can be read as: live attenuated yellow fever vaccine strain. A standard Ficoll-Paque protocol was used to isolate PBMCs from peripheral blood. CD4 and CD8 T-cell fractions were isolated with Dynabeads CD4 and CD8 positive selection kits. TriZol was used to extract RNA from bulk PBMCs, CD4 and CD8 fractions, and dextramer-positive and dextramer-negative fractions. V is shortened by 11 bases, J by 4 bases, and the region joining them spans 16 bases. CDR1 and CDR2 are read off the germline V gene (reference sequence) as SGHAT and FQDESV. The CDR3 covers 13 residues, taking in both the cysteine and the phenylalanine. Only the CDR3 part of the read is kept: 39 bases, read in frame from the first base.

The sample consisted of CD4+ T cells sorted from PBMCs, taken less than 6 days after the first yellow fever vaccination. This receptor was obtained from a man aged 18 to 35 who received the YFV17D yellow fever vaccine. The chain is made from TRBV11-1 and TRBJ2-3; possibly the D gene is TRBD2, per 6 matching bases. CDR3 region: CASSRGPPDTQYF. The bases are TGTGCCTCCTCGCGGGGTCCCCCAGATACGCAGTATTTT.